Listed below are T cell receptor beta chains from one sample, sequenced in a study of CXCR3-negative and CXCR3-positive naive CD8 T cells. After re-calling the 5' RACE reads, TCRdb lists one entry per CDR3 protein, DNA absent. This sample's table reports several thousand distinct CDR3 sequences. Sequenced material: naive CXCR3- CD8+ T cells from blood. The receptor set was obtained from a human donor in good health. Some clones in this sample may be carry-over from other donors' samples. Both conserved end residues are part of each CDR3. Rows give clone size only sometimes, using once, few, many, or a class for an expanded clone.

clone size: NA
J gene: TRBJ2-2
CDR3 length: 18
V gene: TRBV20-1
CDR3 protein: CSARDMTSGRTNTGELFF

clone size: medium-sized
J gene: TRBJ2-7
CDR3 length: 15
V gene: TRBV20-1
CDR3 protein: CSASDDRFMAYEQYF

clone size: NA
J gene: TRBJ2-2
CDR3 length: 17
V gene: TRBV14
CDR3 protein: CASSQTGTRFFAGELFF

clone size: NA
J gene: TRBJ2-7
CDR3 length: 15
V gene: TRBV6-6
CDR3 protein: CASNQDRTLSYEQYF

clone size: medium-sized
J gene: TRBJ1-6
CDR3 length: 14
V gene: TRBV29-1
CDR3 protein: CSVQGEGENSPLHF

clone size: medium-sized
J gene: TRBJ2-3
CDR3 length: 14
V gene: TRBV12-3/TRBV12-4
CDR3 protein: CASSMVAGTDTQYF

clone size: NA
J gene: TRBJ2-1
CDR3 length: 13
V gene: TRBV19
CDR3 protein: CASTDGGGNEQFF

clone size: medium-sized
J gene: TRBJ2-2
CDR3 length: 13
V gene: TRBV11-2
CDR3 protein: CASSSDGTGELFF

clone size: NA
J gene: TRBJ1-1
CDR3 length: 16
V gene: TRBV4-3
CDR3 protein: CASSQVEGAEGTEAFF

clone size: medium-sized
J gene: TRBJ2-5
CDR3 length: 18
V gene: TRBV29-1
CDR3 protein: CSVEDKSPGQTFGETQYF

clone size: medium-sized
J gene: TRBJ2-1
CDR3 length: 15
V gene: TRBV29-1
CDR3 protein: CSVEGGTLGYNEQFF

clone size: medium-sized
J gene: TRBJ2-3
CDR3 length: 15
V gene: TRBV5-1
CDR3 protein: CASSLRGNAADTQYF

clone size: NA
J gene: TRBJ2-3
CDR3 length: 16
V gene: TRBV30
CDR3 protein: CAWSVGRGASTDTQYF

clone size: medium-sized
J gene: TRBJ1-1
CDR3 length: 16
V gene: TRBV13
CDR3 protein: CASSLRDSEKNTEAFF

clone size: NA
J gene: TRBJ1-6
CDR3 length: 14
V gene: TRBV12-5
CDR3 protein: CASGSATGNSPLHF

clone size: medium-sized
J gene: TRBJ2-5
CDR3 length: 14
V gene: TRBV4-3
CDR3 protein: CASSPGRGQETQYF

clone size: NA
J gene: TRBJ1-2
CDR3 length: 16
V gene: TRBV29-1
CDR3 protein: CSVEGATGGADYGYTF

clone size: medium-sized
J gene: TRBJ2-1
CDR3 length: 11
V gene: TRBV30
CDR3 protein: CAWGGINEQFF

clone size: medium-sized
J gene: TRBJ1-6
CDR3 length: 16
V gene: TRBV7-9
CDR3 protein: CASSASRQSYISPLHF

clone size: medium-sized
J gene: TRBJ1-2
CDR3 length: 15
V gene: TRBV10-3
CDR3 protein: CAISQLSDVNYGYTF

clone size: medium-sized
J gene: TRBJ2-3
CDR3 length: 15
V gene: TRBV2
CDR3 protein: CAGQSGTRSTDTQYF

clone size: medium-sized
J gene: TRBJ1-2
CDR3 length: 16
V gene: TRBV20-1
CDR3 protein: CSARGSVDRASYGYTF

clone size: NA
J gene: TRBJ1-2
CDR3 length: 13
V gene: TRBV7-6
CDR3 protein: CASSLSGGDGYTF